This T cell receptor beta chain is drawn from a study of CD8 T cell repertoires and HIV-1 epitope variants. The overall study: Each of Twenty-five Gag and Nef epitope peptides stimulated a separate culture. Cultures ran around ten days, with IL-2, IL-7 and IL-15 added on days 3 and 7.

Produced via immunoSEQ multiplex PCR; TCRdb's table is partial and in-frame only. This table has some 7,300 clones, around two thirds appearing once. Comments on this clone: Its antigen is not identified.

The CDR3 totals 17 residues. V dropped 4 bases and J dropped 8; count of bases not matched to a gene: 16. Germline V gives CDR1 LNHDA, CDR2 SQIVND (reference sequence). The sequence was collected from a male donor with HIV. The J gene is TRBJ1-4, the V gene TRBV19, with 7 bases aligning to TRBD1. Sequenced material: cultured CD8+ T cells derived from PBMCs. This chain's CDR3 is CASSTQTDRTMREKLFF. As DNA, the CDR3 is TGTGCCAGTAGTACACAAACGGACAGGACGATGCGGGAAAAACTGTTTTTT.